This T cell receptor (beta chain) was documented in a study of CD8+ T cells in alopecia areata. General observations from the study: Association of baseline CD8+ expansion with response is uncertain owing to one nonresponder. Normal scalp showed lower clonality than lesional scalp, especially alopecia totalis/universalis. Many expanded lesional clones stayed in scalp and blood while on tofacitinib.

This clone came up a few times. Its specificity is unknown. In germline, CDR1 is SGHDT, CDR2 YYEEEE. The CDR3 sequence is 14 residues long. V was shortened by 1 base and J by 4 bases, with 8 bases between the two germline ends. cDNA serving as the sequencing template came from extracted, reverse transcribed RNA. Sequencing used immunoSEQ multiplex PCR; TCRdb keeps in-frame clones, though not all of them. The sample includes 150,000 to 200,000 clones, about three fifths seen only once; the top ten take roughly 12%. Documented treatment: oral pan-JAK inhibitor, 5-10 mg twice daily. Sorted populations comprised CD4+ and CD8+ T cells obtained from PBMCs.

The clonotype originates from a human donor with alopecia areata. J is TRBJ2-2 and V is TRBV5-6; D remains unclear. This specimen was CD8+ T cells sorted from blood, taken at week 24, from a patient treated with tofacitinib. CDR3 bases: TGTGCCAGCAGCTTGTTCAGAGCCACCGGGGAGCTGTTTTTT. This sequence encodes CASSLFRATGELFF.